Presented here are 6 T cell receptor beta chains from one specimen sequenced in a study of blood T cell repertoires in COVID-19. The table came from immunoSEQ multiplex PCR; TCRdb's copy has only in-frame clones and leaves some out. The repertoire consists of some 300,000 clones, with roughly 86% occurring once and the leading ten covering more than 9%. The sequenced sample was PBMCs or T cells enriched from blood (not recorded which). The receptors were sampled from a woman in her twenties or thirties who had recovered from COVID-19.

The rearrangement joins TRBV21-1 to TRBJ2-1; the D call in the table, TRBD2, was not verified against the DNA. TRBV21-1 represents a pseudogene. CDR3 length equals 17 residues. CDR3 DNA sequence: TGTGCCAGCAGCATCCTATCCGGGACTAGCGGGAGGTGTGAGCAGTTCTTC. The encoded protein is CASSILSGTSGRCEQFF.

This clone has a single count. The chain links TRBV6-5 to TRBJ2-2; D remains unclear. CDR1 is MNHEY, CDR2 SVGAGI, per germline. The V and J ends lost 7 bases and 1 base respectively, with 10 bases between them. CDR3 length equals 14 residues. CDR3 sequence (DNA): TGTGCCAGCATCACAGAGCAGAACACCGGGGAGCTGTTTTTT. Protein sequence: CASITEQNTGELFF.

This clone occurred once. CDR3 loop: CASSLGHEQFF. DNA for the CDR3: TGTGCCAGCAGCTTAGGGCATGAGCAGTTCTTC. The rearrangement uses TRBV7-3 and TRBJ2-1; unclear D gene. CDR1 is SGHTA and CDR2 is FQGTGA in the germline V gene. The germline V and J ends were trimmed by 2 bases and 8 bases, with 4 bases remaining between them. The length of the CDR3 is 11 residues. Full variable domain (missing parts from reference TRBV7-3 and TRBJ2-1): GAGVSQTPSNKVTEKGKYVELRCDPISGHTALYWYRQSLGQGPEFLIYFQGTGAADDSGLPNDRFFAVRPEGSVSTLKIQRTERGDSAVYLCASSLGHEQFFGPGTRLTVL.

This chain joins TRBV6-1 and TRBJ1-1; a weak D match, TRBD1 (5 bases). Trimming removed 2 bases from V and 3 bases from J, with 7 bases in between. Germline CDR1 reads MNHNS; CDR2 reads SASEGT. This CDR3 comprises 13 residues. As DNA, the CDR3 is TGTGCCAGCAGTGAACCGGGGGACACTGAAGCTTTCTTT. This codes for CASSEPGDTEAFF.

The chain has TRBV18 and TRBJ1-2, with no clear D. Trimming removed 3 bases at V and 4 bases at J, with 12 bases between. The germline gives CDR1 KGHSH, CDR2 LQKENI. The CDR3 loop spans 14 amino acids. The CDR3 reads CASSPGRDIYGYTF. The CDR3 DNA follows: TGTGCCAGCTCACCCGGAAGAGACATCTATGGCTACACCTTC.

The rearrangement uses TRBV28 and TRBJ2-2, with 8 bases matching TRBD1. CDR3 length: 14 amino acids. Germline V gene data show CDR1 as MDHEN and CDR2 as SYDVKM. Trimming took 7 bases from V and 4 from J; bases not matched to a gene: 5. The CDR3 DNA reads as TGTGCCAGCAAGCAGGGGGCGGGCACCGGGGAGCTGTTTTTT. The encoded protein is CASKQGAGTGELFF. The complete variable domain, with remaining parts taken from reference TRBV28 and TRBJ2-2, reads DVKVTQSSRYLVKRTGEKVFLECVQDMDHENMFWYRQDPGLGLRLIYFSYDVKMKEKGDIPEGYSVSREKKERFSLILESASTNQTSMYLCASKQGAGTGELFFGEGSRLTVL.